This record concerns one T cell receptor (beta chain) sequence. The antigen is unknown. The CDR3 consists of 15 residues. V was clipped by 3 bases and J by 5 bases, with 17 bases between them. Germline values: CDR1 SGHRS, CDR2 YFSETQ. This specimen comes from a study of cytomegalovirus exposure and HLA in healthy donors. Overall study results and limits: TCR beta V- and J-gene trimming was later associated with a missense DCLRE1C variant.

Primers: 60 Vbeta forward and 13 Jbeta reverse. The data were produced by immunoSEQ multiplex PCR, yet TCRdb's version contains in-frame clones alone and is incomplete. The sample consists of under 150,000 clones, approximately 80% of them appearing once. The specimen sequenced was PBMCs. The clonotype was recovered from a male donor in good health and CMV-seronegative. The chain employs TRBV5-1 and TRBJ2-5; a weak D match, TRBD1 (5 bases). CDR3 residues: CASSSGDSPGETQYF. CDR3 nucleotides: TGCGCCAGCAGCTCGGGTGACAGCCCTGGGGAGACCCAGTACTTC.